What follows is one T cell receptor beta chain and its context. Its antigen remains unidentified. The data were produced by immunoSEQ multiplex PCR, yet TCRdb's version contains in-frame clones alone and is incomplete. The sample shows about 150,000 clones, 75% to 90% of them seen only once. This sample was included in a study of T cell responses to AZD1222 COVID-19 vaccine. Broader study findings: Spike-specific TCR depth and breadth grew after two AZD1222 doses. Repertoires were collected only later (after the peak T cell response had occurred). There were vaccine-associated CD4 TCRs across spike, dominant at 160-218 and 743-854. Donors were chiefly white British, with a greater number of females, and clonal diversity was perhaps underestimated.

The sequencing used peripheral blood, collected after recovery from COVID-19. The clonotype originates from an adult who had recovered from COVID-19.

The CDR3 sequence: CASSPPGGAWGETQYF. DNA of the CDR3: TGTGCCAGCAGTCCACCCGGGGGGGCATGGGGGGAGACCCAGTACTTC. The V and J genes are TRBV27 and TRBJ2-5; 8 bases line up with TRBD2. CDR3 length: 16 amino acids. Germline V gives CDR1 MNHEY, CDR2 SMNVEV (reference sequence). The J segment lost 5 bases and the V segment lost 5 bases, leaving 13 bases of the junction unmatched.